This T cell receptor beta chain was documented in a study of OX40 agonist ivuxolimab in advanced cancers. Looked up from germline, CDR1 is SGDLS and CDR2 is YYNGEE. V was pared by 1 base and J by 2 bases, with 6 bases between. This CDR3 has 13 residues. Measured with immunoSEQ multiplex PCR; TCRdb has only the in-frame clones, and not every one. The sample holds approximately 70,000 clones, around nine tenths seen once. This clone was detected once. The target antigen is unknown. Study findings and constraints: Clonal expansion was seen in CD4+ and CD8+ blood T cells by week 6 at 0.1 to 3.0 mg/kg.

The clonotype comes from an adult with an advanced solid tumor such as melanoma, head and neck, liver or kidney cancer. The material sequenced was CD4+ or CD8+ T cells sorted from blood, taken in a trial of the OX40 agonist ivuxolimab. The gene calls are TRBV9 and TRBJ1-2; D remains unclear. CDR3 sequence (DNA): TGTGCCAGCAGCGTATCAGAGAACTATGGCTACACCTTC. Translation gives CASSVSENYGYTF.